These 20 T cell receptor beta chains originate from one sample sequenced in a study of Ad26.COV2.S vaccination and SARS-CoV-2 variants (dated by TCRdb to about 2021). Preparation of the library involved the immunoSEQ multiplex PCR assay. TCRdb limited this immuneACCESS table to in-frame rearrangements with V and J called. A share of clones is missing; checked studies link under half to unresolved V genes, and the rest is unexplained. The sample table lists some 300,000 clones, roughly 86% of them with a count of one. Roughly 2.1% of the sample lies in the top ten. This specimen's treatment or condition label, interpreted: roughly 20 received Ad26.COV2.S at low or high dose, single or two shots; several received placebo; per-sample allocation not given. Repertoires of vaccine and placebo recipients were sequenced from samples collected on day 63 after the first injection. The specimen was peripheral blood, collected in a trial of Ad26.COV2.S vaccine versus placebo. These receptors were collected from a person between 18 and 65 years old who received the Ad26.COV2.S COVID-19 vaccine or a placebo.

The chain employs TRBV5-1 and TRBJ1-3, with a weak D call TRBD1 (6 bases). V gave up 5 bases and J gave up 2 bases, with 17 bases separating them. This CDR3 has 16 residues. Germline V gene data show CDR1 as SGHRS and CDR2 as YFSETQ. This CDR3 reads CASRPGATPTGNTIYF. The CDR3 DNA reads TGCGCCAGCAGGCCAGGGGCCACACCTACTGGAAACACCATATATTTT.

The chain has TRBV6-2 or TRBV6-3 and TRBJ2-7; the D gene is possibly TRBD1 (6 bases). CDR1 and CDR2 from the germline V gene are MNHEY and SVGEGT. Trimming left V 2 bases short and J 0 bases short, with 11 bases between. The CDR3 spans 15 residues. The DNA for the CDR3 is TGTGCCAGCAGTTACGACAGGACCGCCTCCTACGAGCAGTACTTC. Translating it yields CASSYDRTASYEQYF.

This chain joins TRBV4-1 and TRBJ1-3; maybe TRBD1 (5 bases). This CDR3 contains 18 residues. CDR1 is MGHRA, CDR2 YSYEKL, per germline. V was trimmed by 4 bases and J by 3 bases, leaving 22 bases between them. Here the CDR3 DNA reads TGCGCCAGCAGCCGAAATCCTGGACCTCCAGGGAGTGGAAACACCATATATTTT. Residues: CASSRNPGPPGSGNTIYF.

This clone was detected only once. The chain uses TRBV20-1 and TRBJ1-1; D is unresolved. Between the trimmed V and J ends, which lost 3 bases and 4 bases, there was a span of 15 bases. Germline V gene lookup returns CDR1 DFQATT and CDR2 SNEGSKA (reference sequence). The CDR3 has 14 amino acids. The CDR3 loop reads CSASPQAVGTEAFF. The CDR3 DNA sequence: TGCAGTGCTAGTCCTCAAGCCGTGGGCACTGAAGCTTTCTTT.

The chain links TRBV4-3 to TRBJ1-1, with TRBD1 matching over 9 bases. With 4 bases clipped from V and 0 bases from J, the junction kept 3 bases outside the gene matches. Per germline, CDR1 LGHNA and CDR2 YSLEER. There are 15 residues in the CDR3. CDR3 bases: TGCGCCAGCAGCCTAGGACAGGGGTTGAACACTGAAGCTTTCTTT. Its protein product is CASSLGQGLNTEAFF.

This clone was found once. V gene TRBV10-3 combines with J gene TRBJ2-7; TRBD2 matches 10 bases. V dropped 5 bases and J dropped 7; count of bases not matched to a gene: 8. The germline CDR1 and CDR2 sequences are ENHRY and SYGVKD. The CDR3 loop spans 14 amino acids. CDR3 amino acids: CAISKSGGAEEQYF. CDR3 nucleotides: TGTGCCATCAGTAAAAGCGGGGGGGCGGAGGAGCAGTACTTC.

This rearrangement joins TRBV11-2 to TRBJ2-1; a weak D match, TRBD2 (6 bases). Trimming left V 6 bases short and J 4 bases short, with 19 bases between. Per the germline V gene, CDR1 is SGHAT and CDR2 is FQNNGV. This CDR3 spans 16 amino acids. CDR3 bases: TGTGCCAGCAGTTACCCGATTCGAGGAGGGTACAATGAGCAGTTCTTC. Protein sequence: CASSYPIRGGYNEQFF.

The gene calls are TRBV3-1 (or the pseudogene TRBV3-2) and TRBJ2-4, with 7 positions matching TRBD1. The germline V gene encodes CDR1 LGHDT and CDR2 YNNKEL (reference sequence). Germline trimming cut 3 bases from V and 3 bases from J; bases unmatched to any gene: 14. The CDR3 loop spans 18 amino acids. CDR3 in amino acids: CASSQSDREVLIKNIQYF. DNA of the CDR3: TGTGCCAGCAGCCAGTCCGACAGGGAAGTCTTGATCAAAAACATTCAGTACTTC.

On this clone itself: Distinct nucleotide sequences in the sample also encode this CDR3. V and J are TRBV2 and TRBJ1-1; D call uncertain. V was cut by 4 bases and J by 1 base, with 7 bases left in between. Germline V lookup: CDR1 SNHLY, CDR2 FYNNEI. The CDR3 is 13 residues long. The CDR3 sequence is CASSVLENTEAFF. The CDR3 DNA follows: TGTGCCAGCAGTGTATTGGAGAACACTGAAGCTTTCTTT.

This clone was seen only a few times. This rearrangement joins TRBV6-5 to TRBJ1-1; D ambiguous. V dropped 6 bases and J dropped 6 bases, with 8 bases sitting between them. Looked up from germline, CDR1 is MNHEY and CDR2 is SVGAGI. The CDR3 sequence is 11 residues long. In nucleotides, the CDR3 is TGTGCCAGCAGGTTCTTACCTGAAGCTTTCTTT. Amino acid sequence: CASRFLPEAFF.

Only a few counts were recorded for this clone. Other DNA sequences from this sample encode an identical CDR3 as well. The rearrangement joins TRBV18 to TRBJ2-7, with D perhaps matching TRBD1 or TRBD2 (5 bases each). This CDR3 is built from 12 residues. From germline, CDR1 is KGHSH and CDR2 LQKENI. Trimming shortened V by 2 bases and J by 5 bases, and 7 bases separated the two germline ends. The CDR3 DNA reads TGTGCCAGCTCACCAAGAGGGGACGAGCAGTACTTC. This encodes CASSPRGDEQYF.

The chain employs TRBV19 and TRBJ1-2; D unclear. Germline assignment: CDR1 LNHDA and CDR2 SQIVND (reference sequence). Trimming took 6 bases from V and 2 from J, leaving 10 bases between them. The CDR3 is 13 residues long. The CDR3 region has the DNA TGTGCCAGTAGCACGGTACCGAACTATGGCTACACCTTC. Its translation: CASSTVPNYGYTF.

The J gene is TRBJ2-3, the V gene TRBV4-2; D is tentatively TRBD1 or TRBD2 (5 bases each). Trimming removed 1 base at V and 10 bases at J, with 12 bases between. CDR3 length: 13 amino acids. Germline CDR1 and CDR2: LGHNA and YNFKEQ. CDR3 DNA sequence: TGTGCCAGCAGCCAAGGCGCTCGAGGGGCGCAGTATTTT. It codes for CASSQGARGAQYF.

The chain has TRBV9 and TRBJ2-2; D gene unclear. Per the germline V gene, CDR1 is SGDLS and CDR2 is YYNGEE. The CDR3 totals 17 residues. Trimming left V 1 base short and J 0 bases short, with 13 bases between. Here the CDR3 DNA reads TGTGCCAGCAGCGTATTCGCCCAGATTCCGAACACCGGGGAGCTGTTTTTT. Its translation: CASSVFAQIPNTGELFF.

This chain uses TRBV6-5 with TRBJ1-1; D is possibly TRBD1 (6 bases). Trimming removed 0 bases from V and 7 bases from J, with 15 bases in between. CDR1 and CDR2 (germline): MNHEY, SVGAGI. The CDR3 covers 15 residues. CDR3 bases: TGTGCCAGCAGTTACTCGACTCAGGGGAAGGGTGAAGCTTTCTTT. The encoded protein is CASSYSTQGKGEAFF.

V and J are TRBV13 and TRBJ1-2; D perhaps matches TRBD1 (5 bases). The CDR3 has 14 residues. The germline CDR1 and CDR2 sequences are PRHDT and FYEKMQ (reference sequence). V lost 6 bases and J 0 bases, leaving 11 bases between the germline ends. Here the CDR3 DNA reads TGTGCCAGCAGTCTTAGACAGACTAACTATGGCTACACCTTC. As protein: CASSLRQTNYGYTF.

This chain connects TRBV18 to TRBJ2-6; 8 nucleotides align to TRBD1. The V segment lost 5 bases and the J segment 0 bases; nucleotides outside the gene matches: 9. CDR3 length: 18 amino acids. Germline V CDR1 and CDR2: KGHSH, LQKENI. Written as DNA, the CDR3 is TGTGCCAGCTCATCAACTCTTACAGGGGGCTCTGGGGCCAACGTCCTGACTTTC. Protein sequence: CASSSTLTGGSGANVLTF.

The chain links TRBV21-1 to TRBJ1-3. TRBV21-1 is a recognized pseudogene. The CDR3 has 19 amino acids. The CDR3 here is CASSKGGKGRTYSGNTIYF. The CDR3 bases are TGTGCCAGCAGCAAAGGGGGCAAGGGACGGACTTACTCTGGAAACACCATATATTTT.

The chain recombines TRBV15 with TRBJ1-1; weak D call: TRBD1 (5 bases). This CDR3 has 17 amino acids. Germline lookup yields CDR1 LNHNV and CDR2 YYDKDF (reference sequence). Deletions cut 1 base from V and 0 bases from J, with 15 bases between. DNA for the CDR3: TGTGCCACCAGCAGAGGAGGGACGCGGCAGTTGAACACTGAAGCTTTCTTT. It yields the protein CATSRGGTRQLNTEAFF.

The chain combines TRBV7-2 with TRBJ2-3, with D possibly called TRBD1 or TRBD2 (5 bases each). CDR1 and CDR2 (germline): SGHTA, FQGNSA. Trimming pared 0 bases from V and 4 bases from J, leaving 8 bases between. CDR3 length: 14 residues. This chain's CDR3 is CASSLAGTADTQYF. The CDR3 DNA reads TGTGCCAGCAGCTTAGCGGGGACGGCAGATACGCAGTATTTT.